A single sample is the source of the 31 T cell receptor beta chains below, sequenced in a study of shared clonotypes between healthy human individuals. Using immunoSEQ multiplex PCR, the repertoire was profiled, and TCRdb retains in-frame clones only, with some absent. The sample has hundreds of thousands of clones; around 76% are singletons. The specimen was PBMCs. The receptor set was obtained from a woman aged 40 to 50 in good health. Some clones in this sample may be carry-over from other donors' samples.

V is TRBV30 and J is TRBJ2-5, with 15 bases lining up with TRBD2. Germline lookup yields CDR1 GTSNPN and CDR2 SVGIG (reference sequence). The CDR3 runs to 14 residues. The V segment lost 4 bases and the J segment 5 bases; nucleotides outside the gene matches: 2. For the CDR3, the DNA is TGTGCCTGGACCGGGACTAGCGGGAGGGAGACCCAGTACTTC. This gives the protein CAWTGTSGRETQYF.

This clone came up a few times. This chain uses TRBV14 with TRBJ2-7; D is perhaps TRBD1 (6 bases). The germline V and J ends were trimmed by 8 bases and 2 bases, with 13 bases remaining between them. Germline CDR1 and CDR2: SGHDN and FVKESK. CDR3 length equals 13 residues. The CDR3: CASGVQGTYEQYF. DNA of the CDR3: TGTGCCAGCGGGGTACAGGGAACCTACGAGCAGTACTTC.

The chain combines TRBV27 with TRBJ2-3; D gene ambiguous. This CDR3 is built from 13 residues. Germline values: CDR1 MNHEY, CDR2 SMNVEV (reference sequence). Trimming took 3 bases from V and 3 from J, leaving 7 bases between them. The CDR3 coding sequence is TGTGCCAGCAGTTTTCGGCTGACAGATACGCAGTATTTT. It encodes CASSFRLTDTQYF.

On this clone: Additional DNA sequences in this sample encode the identical CDR3. The gene calls are TRBV6-1 and TRBJ1-5, with D tentatively TRBD1 (5 bases). This CDR3 comprises 13 residues. The germline V and J ends were trimmed by 5 bases and 1 base, with 6 bases remaining between them. The germline gives CDR1 MNHNS, CDR2 SASEGT. CDR3 coding DNA: TGTGCCAGCAGTCGGGACAGCAATCAGCCCCAGCATTTT. Its protein is CASSRDSNQPQHF.

This clone has a count of ten or more. This chain joins TRBV29-1 and TRBJ2-1, with D uncertain. The V end was cut by 3 bases, the J end by 8 bases, with 17 bases between. Germline loops: CDR1 SQVTM, CDR2 ANQGSEA. The CDR3 sequence is 14 residues long. CDR3: CSVEGLDPVDEQFF. The CDR3 DNA sequence: TGCAGCGTTGAGGGCCTAGACCCTGTTGATGAGCAGTTCTTC.

The gene calls are TRBV5-4 and TRBJ2-1; the match to TRBD2 covers 7 bases. Per the germline V gene, CDR1 is SGHNT and CDR2 is YYREEE (reference sequence). This CDR3 region has 14 residues. After removal of 4 bases from V and 5 bases from J, the junction contained 6 bases not matched to a gene. CDR3 sequence reads: CASSHQTSHNEQFF. The CDR3 nucleotides read TGTGCCAGCAGCCACCAGACTAGCCACAATGAGCAGTTCTTC.

This chain joins TRBV28 and TRBJ1-5; D not certain. Trimming left V 6 bases short and J 7 bases short, with 13 bases between. This CDR3 contains 13 residues. CDR1 is MDHEN, CDR2 SYDVKM, per germline. Here the CDR3 DNA reads TGTGCCAGCAGGCCCCCCTTGCGGCAGCCCCAGCATTTT. Residues: CASRPPLRQPQHF.

In its sample, this clone was seen a few times. The gene calls are TRBV10-3 and TRBJ2-5; D may correspond to TRBD1 or TRBD2 (6 bases each). Germline CDR1 ENHRY, CDR2 SYGVKD. V was pared by 2 bases and J by 4 bases, with 14 bases between. The CDR3 is made up of 15 amino acids. The CDR3 reads CAISERGEGGETQYF. CDR3 sequence (DNA): TGTGCCATCAGTGAGAGGGGCGAGGGGGGAGAGACCCAGTACTTC.

V usage is TRBV5-8 and J usage is TRBJ1-2; a possible D gene is TRBD1 (6 bases). Germline V gene data show CDR1 as SGHTS and CDR2 as YDEGEE. CDR3 length equals 14 residues. Deletions cut 3 bases from V and 3 bases from J, with 12 bases between. The CDR3 DNA reads TGTGCCAGCAGCTACCCGGGGGGCGACTATGGCTACACCTTC. Residues: CASSYPGGDYGYTF.

The rearrangement joins TRBV30 to TRBJ2-5; D is undetermined. Germline loops: CDR1 GTSNPN, CDR2 SVGIG (reference sequence). The CDR3 is 12 residues long. Trimming shortened V by 0 bases and J by 0 bases, and 2 bases separated the two germline ends. The CDR3 bases are TGTGCCTGGAGTGTTGACCAAGAGACCCAGTACTTC. This sequence encodes CAWSVDQETQYF.

The CDR3 sequence is CASRAPQGWNQPQHF. For the CDR3, the DNA is TGTGCCAGCAGGGCCCCACAGGGTTGGAATCAGCCCCAGCATTTT. V gene TRBV6-1 combines with J gene TRBJ1-5, with a weak D call TRBD1 (6 bases). Deletions cut 6 bases from V and 4 bases from J, with 16 bases between. The CDR3 spans 15 residues. Germline V lookup: CDR1 MNHNS, CDR2 SASEGT.

This rearrangement joins TRBV5-1 to TRBJ1-3; a possible D gene is TRBD1 (6 bases). Germline lookup yields CDR1 SGHRS and CDR2 YFSETQ. This CDR3 region has 18 residues. Between the trimmed V and J ends, which lost 2 bases and 0 bases, there was a span of 18 bases. This chain's CDR3 is CASSFGQGTRGSGNTIYF. The CDR3 nucleotides read TGCGCCAGCAGCTTCGGGCAGGGGACCCGGGGCTCTGGAAACACCATATATTTT. The complete variable domain, with remaining parts taken from reference TRBV5-1 and TRBJ1-3, reads KAGVTQTPRYLIKTRGQQVTLSCSPISGHRSVSWYQQTPGQGLQFLFEYFSETQRNKGNFPGRFSGRQFSNSRSEMNVSTLELGDSALYLCASSFGQGTRGSGNTIYFGEGSWLTVV.

This clone occurred many times. This specimen includes other DNA sequences encoding the same CDR3. This chain connects TRBV30 to TRBJ2-5; TRBD2 might be the D (5 bases). This CDR3 spans 13 amino acids. From germline, CDR1 is GTSNPN and CDR2 SVGIG (reference sequence). V shed 3 bases and J shed 1 base, with 9 bases lying between them. CDR3 nucleotides: TGTGCCTGGAGACAGCGGATCCAAGAGACCCAGTACTTC. Its protein is CAWRQRIQETQYF.

With regard to this clone: This sequence is one base from a far larger clone and is likely a read error. The chain employs TRBV2 and TRBJ1-1; no definite D call. There are 14 residues in the CDR3. V lost 0 bases to trimming and J lost 6 bases, with 11 bases between them. Germline V gene lookup returns CDR1 SNHLY and CDR2 FYNNEI. Written as DNA, the CDR3 is TGTGCCAGCAGTGAAGCTGTAAAACTGGCTGAAGCTTTCTTT. Amino acid sequence: CASSEAVKLAEAFF.

V usage is TRBV5-1 and J usage is TRBJ1-1, with D possibly matching TRBD1 (6 bases). The germline V gene has CDR1 SGHRS and CDR2 YFSETQ. This CDR3 comprises 14 residues. The V end lost 2 bases, the J end lost 2 bases, and 10 bases lay between the germline ends. The CDR3: CASSFGGPNTEAFF. The CDR3 DNA reads as TGCGCCAGCAGCTTTGGGGGCCCTAACACTGAAGCTTTCTTT.

The rearrangement joins TRBV5-1 to TRBJ2-5; 8 bases are shared with TRBD2. Trimming took 7 bases from V and 0 from J; bases not matched to a gene: 5. The germline gives CDR1 SGHRS, CDR2 YFSETQ. This CDR3 is 14 amino acids long. CDR3 coding DNA: TGCGCCAGCCGCCCGGGAGGGTACCAAGAGACCCAGTACTTC. It is translated as CASRPGGYQETQYF. Based on the CDR3 plus reference TRBV5-1 and TRBJ2-5, the full variable domain is KAGVTQTPRYLIKTRGQQVTLSCSPISGHRSVSWYQQTPGQGLQFLFEYFSETQRNKGNFPGRFSGRQFSNSRSEMNVSTLELGDSALYLCASRPGGYQETQYFGPGTRLLVL.

This sequence joins TRBV10-3 and TRBJ1-5; D uncertain. The ends were cut back, 0 bases at V and 11 bases at J, with 20 bases in the middle. The V gene's germline CDR1 is ENHRY and CDR2 SYGVKD. This CDR3 is 16 amino acids long. In nucleotides, the CDR3 is TGTGCCATCAGTGAGTCGCCGGCTACTAGGGCTTCGGCCCAGCATTTT. Translating it yields CAISESPATRASAQHF.

This clone was counted a few times. The V call is TRBV5-6, the J call TRBJ2-2; no reliable D call. The CDR3 is made up of 13 amino acids. Germline assignment: CDR1 SGHDT and CDR2 YYEEEE. The V end lost 0 bases, the J end lost 3 bases, and 3 bases lay between the germline ends. In DNA, the CDR3 is TGTGCCAGCAGCTTGGGGGACACCGGGGAGCTGTTTTTT. The encoded protein is CASSLGDTGELFF.

This clone was seen just once. This chain joins TRBV11-2 and TRBJ2-1, with a possible D match to TRBD1 (5 bases). Germline-derived CDR1 and CDR2 are SGHAT and FQNNGV. V gave up 4 bases and J gave up 4 bases, with 14 bases separating them. This CDR3 has 15 amino acids. The CDR3 sequence: CASSSSGYYYNEQFF. CDR3 nucleotide sequence: TGTGCCAGCAGCTCTTCAGGGTACTATTACAATGAGCAGTTCTTC.

As to this clone: The same CDR3 can be traced to other DNA sequences in this sample. The chain has TRBV30 and TRBJ1-3; D is ambiguous. The CDR3 has 13 residues. Germline-derived CDR1 and CDR2 are GTSNPN and SVGIG (reference sequence). The ends were cut back, 0 bases at V and 1 base at J, with 4 bases in the middle. CDR3 coding DNA: TGTGCCTGGAGTGTAGTTTCTGGAAACACCATATATTTT. This gives the protein CAWSVVSGNTIYF.

V usage is TRBV6-1 and J usage is TRBJ2-1; 8 bases map to TRBD1. The ends lost 6 bases at V and 7 bases at J; junction bases unmatched: 8. Germline V gene data show CDR1 as MNHNS and CDR2 as SASEGT. This CDR3 contains 14 residues. The DNA of the CDR3 is TGTGCCAGCAGCCGGACAGGGAGTCTGAATGAGCAGTTCTTC. It translates to CASSRTGSLNEQFF.

This chain joins TRBV2 and TRBJ2-1; TRBD1 matches at 8 bases. Germline-derived CDR1 and CDR2 are SNHLY and FYNNEI. The V segment lost 7 bases and the J segment 6 bases; nucleotides outside the gene matches: 11. This CDR3 is built from 15 residues. CDR3 sequence reads: CASNRDRGGGNEQFF. The CDR3 region has the DNA TGTGCCAGCAACAGAGACAGGGGAGGAGGCAATGAGCAGTTCTTC.

The chain recombines TRBV21-1 with TRBJ1-2; the table names TRBD1, a call not compared with the DNA. TRBV21-1 is a pseudogene segment. The CDR3 is 15 amino acids. CDR3 nucleotide sequence: TGTGCCAGCAGCATAGACAGGGGGCCTGGGTATGGCTACACCTTC. Translated, it gives CASSIDRGPGYGYTF.

The chain recombines TRBV5-1 with TRBJ1-1, with a tentative D call TRBD1 (5 bases). V was shortened by 5 bases and J by 5 bases, with 16 bases between the two germline ends. Germline CDR1 reads SGHRS; CDR2 reads YFSETQ. This CDR3 is built from 14 residues. This chain's CDR3 is CASRDGQPGTEAFF. The DNA for the CDR3 is TGCGCCAGCAGGGACGGACAACCGGGGACTGAAGCTTTCTTT.

This clone was seen once. The rearrangement links TRBV28 to TRBJ2-5, with a possible D match to TRBD2 (5 bases). CDR3 length equals 16 residues. CDR1 MDHEN and CDR2 SYDVKM come from the germline V gene. Trimming cost V 5 bases and J 2 bases, with 18 bases left between them. The CDR3 spells CASSPRMVDLQETQYF. The CDR3 DNA is TGTGCCAGCAGTCCCCGGATGGTGGACTTGCAAGAGACCCAGTACTTC. The full variable domain, its missing parts supplied by reference TRBV28 and TRBJ2-5, is DVKVTQSSRYLVKRTGEKVFLECVQDMDHENMFWYRQDPGLGLRLIYFSYDVKMKEKGDIPEGYSVSREKKERFSLILESASTNQTSMYLCASSPRMVDLQETQYFGPGTRLLVL.

Details on this clone: This clone may be a read error of a much larger clone one base away. The genes are TRBV19 and TRBJ1-2; D remains unclear. The CDR3 has 13 amino acids. Looked up from germline, CDR1 is LNHDA and CDR2 is SQIVND (reference sequence). With 10 bases removed from V and 7 bases from J, the gap between germline ends came to 19 bases. The CDR3 DNA sequence: TGTGCCACGAGGACGGACGAGCCCTGTGGCTACACCTTC. Protein product: CATRTDEPCGYTF.

The CDR3 coding sequence is TGTGCCAGTACCCTTCGGCCCAACAGGTTGGTTGAAGCTTTCTTT. This translates into CASTLRPNRLVEAFF. V usage is TRBV19 and J usage is TRBJ1-1; D perhaps matches TRBD1 (5 bases). The CDR3 runs 15 residues. The germline V gene encodes CDR1 LNHDA and CDR2 SQIVND (reference sequence). The V end lost 7 bases, the J end lost 7 bases, and 22 bases lay between the germline ends.

This clone was observed once. Other DNA sequences in this specimen translate into the identical CDR3. This rearrangement joins TRBV5-1 to TRBJ1-4; D gene ambiguous. Germline V gene lookup returns CDR1 SGHRS and CDR2 YFSETQ. Trimming pared 2 bases from V and 5 bases from J, leaving 7 bases between. The CDR3 is 13 residues long. CDR3 DNA sequence: TGCGCCAGCAGCTTTTCCCCAAATGAAAAACTGTTTTTT. Protein: CASSFSPNEKLFF. The variable domain in full, completed from reference TRBV5-1 and TRBJ1-4, reads KAGVTQTPRYLIKTRGQQVTLSCSPISGHRSVSWYQQTPGQGLQFLFEYFSETQRNKGNFPGRFSGRQFSNSRSEMNVSTLELGDSALYLCASSFSPNEKLFFGSGTQLSVL.

The chain links TRBV28 to TRBJ1-5; weak D call: TRBD1 (5 bases). The CDR3 loop spans 13 amino acids. Germline-derived CDR1 and CDR2 are MDHEN and SYDVKM. Trimming left V 5 bases short and J 5 bases short, with 10 bases between. For the CDR3, the DNA is TGTGCCAGCAGTCTAATGGGGGATCAGCCCCAGCATTTT. Translated, it gives CASSLMGDQPQHF.

The J gene is TRBJ1-3, the V gene TRBV12-1. TRBV12-1 represents a pseudogene. CDR3 length: 17 residues. As DNA, the CDR3 is TGTGCCAGCAGCTCCCTAAGTTTCGGCACCTCTGGAAACACCATATATTTT. Amino acids: CASSSLSFGTSGNTIYF.

The chain combines TRBV7-8 with TRBJ2-5, with D possibly TRBD1 on 6 matching bases. The CDR3 has 13 residues. CDR1 is SGHVS, CDR2 FQNEAQ, per germline. V was shortened by 1 base and J by 5 bases, with 8 bases between the two germline ends. The CDR3 is CASSLDRAETQYF. The CDR3 region has the DNA TGTGCCAGCAGCTTAGACAGGGCTGAGACCCAGTACTTC.